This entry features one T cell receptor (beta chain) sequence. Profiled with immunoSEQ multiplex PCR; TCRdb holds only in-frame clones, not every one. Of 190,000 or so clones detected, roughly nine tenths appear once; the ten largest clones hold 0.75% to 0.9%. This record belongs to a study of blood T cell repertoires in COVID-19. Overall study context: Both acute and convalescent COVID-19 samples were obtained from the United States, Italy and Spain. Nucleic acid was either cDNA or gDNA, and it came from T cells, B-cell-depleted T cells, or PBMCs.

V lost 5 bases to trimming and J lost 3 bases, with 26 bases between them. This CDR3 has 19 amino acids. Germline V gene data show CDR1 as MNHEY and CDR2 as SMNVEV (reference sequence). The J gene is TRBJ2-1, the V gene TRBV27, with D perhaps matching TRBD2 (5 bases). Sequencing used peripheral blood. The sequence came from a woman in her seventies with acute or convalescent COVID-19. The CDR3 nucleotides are TGTGCCAGCAGTCCTTTAATCCCTGGACTCAGAAGAGACTACAATGAGCAGTTCTTC. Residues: CASSPLIPGLRRDYNEQFF.